These 20 T cell receptor beta chains were sequenced from one sample in a study of beta chain features in type 1 diabetes. Expressed TCRB transcripts were sequenced because the entire RNA isolate underwent reverse transcription. Some clones are missing from TCRdb's copy, which holds only in-frame ones; the method was immunoSEQ multiplex PCR. The sample records 120,000 to 150,000 clones, around 51% being singletons. The sample was Tregs from blood. The source is a man younger than 30 in good health.

This chain uses TRBV7-8 with TRBJ1-6; D is perhaps TRBD1 (6 bases). With 5 bases removed from V and 6 bases from J, the gap between germline ends came to 14 bases. Looked up from germline, CDR1 is SGHVS and CDR2 is FQNEAQ. This CDR3 has 15 residues. CDR3 in amino acids: CASSLMDSINSPLHF. DNA of the CDR3: TGTGCCAGCAGCCTTATGGACAGTATTAATTCACCCCTCCACTTT. The full variable domain, completed using reference TRBV7-8 and TRBJ1-6, is GAGVSQSPRYKVAKRGQDVALRCDPISGHVSLFWYQQALGQGPEFLTYFQNEAQLDKSGLPSDRFFAERPEGSVSTLKIQRTQQEDSAVYLCASSLMDSINSPLHFGNGTRLTVT.

This rearrangement joins TRBV19 to TRBJ1-5; the D gene is possibly TRBD1 (5 bases). The V gene's germline CDR1 is LNHDA and CDR2 SQIVND (reference sequence). The V end lost 7 bases, the J end lost 2 bases, and 21 bases lay between the germline ends. The CDR3 is made up of 17 amino acids. For the CDR3, the DNA is TGTGCCAGTACCGTCACAGGAATCACGTCGGGCAATCAGCCCCAGCATTTT. Residues: CASTVTGITSGNQPQHF.

The chain uses TRBV6-5 and TRBJ2-2, with no clear D. The ends were cut back, 8 bases at V and 1 base at J, with 11 bases in the middle. The CDR3 runs 14 residues. Germline lookup yields CDR1 MNHEY and CDR2 SVGAGI. CDR3 sequence reads: CASSRAGNTGELFF. The CDR3 DNA reads TGTGCCAGCTCCCGCGCTGGGAACACCGGGGAGCTGTTTTTT.

The chain uses TRBV6-6 and TRBJ2-3; D is perhaps TRBD1 (6 bases). CDR1 and CDR2 from the germline V gene are MNHNY and SVGAGI (reference sequence). V shed 2 bases and J shed 2 bases, with 14 bases lying between them. The CDR3 is 16 residues long. The CDR3 DNA sequence: TGTGCCAGCAGTTACGGGGGACAACCGTACACAGATACGCAGTATTTT. Protein product: CASSYGGQPYTDTQYF.

This clone was detected only a few times. The chain has TRBV4-3 and TRBJ1-2; the D is unclear. Trimming shortened V by 0 bases and J by 7 bases, and 12 bases separated the two germline ends. Germline CDR1 LGHNA, CDR2 YSLEER. CDR3 length: 14 amino acids. The CDR3 is CASSQDPGMAGYTF. CDR3 nucleotide sequence: TGCGCCAGCAGCCAAGATCCGGGGATGGCTGGCTACACCTTC.

The chain carries TRBV19 and TRBJ2-1; D call uncertain. The CDR3 runs 14 residues. The V end lost 3 bases, the J end lost 0 bases, and 6 bases lay between the germline ends. The V gene's germline CDR1 is LNHDA and CDR2 SQIVND (reference sequence). CDR3 in amino acids: CASSITFSYNEQFF. CDR3 nucleotides: TGTGCCAGTAGTATTACTTTCTCCTACAATGAGCAGTTCTTC.

The V and J genes are TRBV9 and TRBJ2-2, with 7 bases fitting TRBD1. Germline lookup yields CDR1 SGDLS and CDR2 YYNGEE. V was clipped by 3 bases and J by 3 bases; unmatched bases: 5. The length of the CDR3 is 15 residues. DNA for the CDR3: TGTGCCAGCAGCGCACACGACAGGGACACCGGGGAGCTGTTTTTT. It yields the protein CASSAHDRDTGELFF.

The V and J genes are TRBV28 and TRBJ1-2; possible D gene TRBD1, 6 bases. Germline CDR1 MDHEN, CDR2 SYDVKM. The V end lost 6 bases, the J end lost 4 bases, and 15 bases lay between the germline ends. The CDR3 has 14 amino acids. The CDR3 bases are TGTGCCAGCAGCCTTAACAGGGTCCGCTATGGCTACACCTTC. It yields the protein CASSLNRVRYGYTF.

This clone was counted only a few times. Other DNA sequences in this sample translate to the same CDR3. The rearrangement uses TRBV7-3 and TRBJ2-3; 8 bases are a match to TRBD1. V lost 4 bases to trimming and J lost 1 base; unmatched junction nucleotides: 4. Germline CDR1 and CDR2: SGHTA and FQGTGA. The CDR3 is made up of 15 amino acids. The DNA of the CDR3 is TGTGCCAGCAGCTCCAGGGGGCGCGGCACAGATACGCAGTATTTT. Its translation is CASSSRGRGTDTQYF. Looking up the rest from reference TRBV7-3 and TRBJ2-3 gives the full variable domain: GAGVSQTPSNKVTEKGKYVELRCDPISGHTALYWYRQSLGQGPEFLIYFQGTGAADDSGLPNDRFFAVRPEGSVSTLKIQRTERGDSAVYLCASSSRGRGTDTQYFGPGTRLTVL.

This clone was detected only a few times. V usage is TRBV9 and J usage is TRBJ2-1; unclear D gene. V gave up 2 bases and J gave up 6 bases, with 12 bases separating them. Germline V gives CDR1 SGDLS, CDR2 YYNGEE. CDR3 length equals 14 residues. The CDR3 DNA reads as TGTGCCAGCAGCGTTGGGCCCCTGCCCAATGAGCAGTTCTTC. Its translation is CASSVGPLPNEQFF.

This clone was observed a few times. The chain has TRBV19 and TRBJ1-5, with D unclear. V was pared by 7 bases and J by 3 bases, with 16 bases between. Germline values: CDR1 LNHDA, CDR2 SQIVND (reference sequence). The CDR3 consists of 15 residues. CDR3 nucleotides: TGTGCCAGTACCACGAGCGGGCGGGTCAATCAGCCCCAGCATTTT. This codes for CASTTSGRVNQPQHF. The full variable domain, in which reference TRBV19 and TRBJ1-5 provide the parts outside the CDR3, is DGGITQSPKYLFRKEGQNVTLSCEQNLNHDAMYWYRQDPGQGLRLIYYSQIVNDFQKGDIAEGYSVSREKKESFPLTVTSAQKNPTAFYLCASTTSGRVNQPQHFGDGTRLSIL.

The CDR3 loop reads CASSGGPGTGTLEAFF. CDR3 bases: TGCGCCAGCAGCGGGGGACCCGGGACAGGGACTTTAGAAGCTTTCTTT. The rearrangement uses TRBV5-1 and TRBJ1-1; 9 positions match TRBD1. V gave up 4 bases and J gave up 8 bases; unmatched junction bases: 15. Germline V gene lookup returns CDR1 SGHRS and CDR2 YFSETQ. The CDR3 covers 16 residues.

As to this clone: One junction end does not reproduce the germline sequence, and a read error may be involved. The chain couples TRBV13 to TRBJ2-5, with D maybe TRBD2 (6 bases). The CDR3 has 11 amino acids. Germline lookup yields CDR1 PRHDT and CDR2 FYEKMQ (reference sequence). CDR3 in amino acids: CASSQGLLGDF. DNA for the CDR3: TGTGCCAGCAGCCAGGGACTGCTGGGGGACTTC.

The chain couples TRBV6-6 to TRBJ2-6; D is ambiguous. The germline V gene encodes CDR1 MNHNY and CDR2 SVGAGI (reference sequence). CDR3 length equals 15 residues. V was clipped by 6 bases and J by 1 base, with 10 bases between them. The CDR3 loop is CASRPSRSGANVLTF. The CDR3 region has the DNA TGTGCCAGCAGGCCAAGTCGGTCTGGGGCCAACGTCCTGACTTTC.

V and J are TRBV6-6 and TRBJ1-6, with TRBD1 identical over 7 bases. Germline V gene lookup returns CDR1 MNHNY and CDR2 SVGAGI (reference sequence). V dropped 6 bases and J dropped 7; count of bases not matched to a gene: 9. This CDR3 has 15 amino acids. CDR3 loop: CASSARDRWNSPLHF. The CDR3 nucleotides read TGTGCCAGCAGCGCCCGGGACAGATGGAATTCACCCCTCCACTTT.

V usage is TRBV7-9 and J usage is TRBJ2-7; the D gene is possibly TRBD1 (6 bases). The CDR3 contains 19 residues. Germline V gene sequence: CDR1 SEHNR, CDR2 FQNEAQ (reference sequence). V was pared by 0 bases and J by 3 bases, with 24 bases between. CDR3 loop: CASSLAPDGGGYRYYEQYF. The CDR3 DNA reads TGTGCCAGCAGCTTAGCTCCCGATGGGGGCGGATACAGATACTACGAGCAGTACTTC.

This clone has more than one count but fewer than ten. This chain connects TRBV30 to TRBJ1-6; no definite D call. The CDR3 runs 12 residues. Trimming cost V 4 bases and J 12 bases, with 13 bases left between them. Germline CDR1 reads GTSNPN; CDR2 reads SVGIG (reference sequence). In nucleotides, the CDR3 is TGTGCCTGGACCCGACAAGCAGAACCCCTCCACTTT. Translated: CAWTRQAEPLHF.

This chain joins TRBV27 and TRBJ1-4, with TRBD1 identical over 9 bases. J lost 7 bases, V lost 7 bases, and 10 bases had no gene match. Germline CDR1 MNHEY, CDR2 SMNVEV (reference sequence). This CDR3 is 15 amino acids long. The CDR3 loop is CASTRGRQGGEKLFF. The DNA of the CDR3 is TGTGCCAGCACTAGGGGTCGACAGGGGGGTGAAAAACTGTTTTTT. The full variable domain, in which reference TRBV27 and TRBJ1-4 provide the parts outside the CDR3, is EAQVTQNPRYLITVTGKKLTVTCSQNMNHEYMSWYRQDPGLGLRQIYYSMNVEVTDKGDVPEGYKVSRKEKRNFPLILESPSPNQTSLYFCASTRGRQGGEKLFFGSGTQLSVL.

The V and J genes are TRBV29-1 and TRBJ1-2; no clear D gene. Trimming took 4 bases from V and 3 from J, leaving 9 bases between them. The germline V gene has CDR1 SQVTM and CDR2 ANQGSEA. The CDR3 is 12 residues long. The CDR3 protein is CSVGNADYGYTF. The CDR3 DNA is TGCAGCGTTGGGAACGCGGACTATGGCTACACCTTC.

The J gene is TRBJ1-5, the V gene TRBV19; a weak D match, TRBD1 (5 bases). This CDR3 has 14 amino acids. V was cut by 6 bases and J by 3 bases, with 12 bases left in between. Germline lookup yields CDR1 LNHDA and CDR2 SQIVND (reference sequence). CDR3 sequence: CASRWAGYNQPQHF. In DNA, the CDR3 is TGTGCCAGTAGGTGGGCAGGGTACAATCAGCCCCAGCATTTT. The full variable domain, rest sourced from reference TRBV19 and TRBJ1-5, is DGGITQSPKYLFRKEGQNVTLSCEQNLNHDAMYWYRQDPGQGLRLIYYSQIVNDFQKGDIAEGYSVSREKKESFPLTVTSAQKNPTAFYLCASRWAGYNQPQHFGDGTRLSIL.